Here is one T cell receptor beta chain with its context. Germline CDR1 and CDR2: KGHSH and LQKENI. The V gene lost 3 bases and the J gene lost 0 bases, with 9 bases spanning the gap. This CDR3 is 15 amino acids long. As handled by the study authors: It was from reference gene primer amplification that nucleated cell counts were estimated. TCRdb keeps only in-frame clones here, not all; method: immunoSEQ multiplex PCR. The DNA was the basis for D and trimming; V, J and clone size are from that table. The sample has over 200,000 clones, roughly four fifths seen once. The data were obtained in a study of blood T cell repertoires in COVID-19. Study details: Sources were T cells, B-cell-depleted T cells, or PBMCs; the material itself was cDNA or gDNA.

The chain carries TRBV18 and TRBJ1-3; D not certain. Specimen: PBMCs or T cells enriched from blood (not recorded which). This receptor was obtained from a man in his sixties who had recovered from COVID-19. In DNA, the CDR3 is TGTGCCAGCTCACCCTTCCTCAGCTCTGGAAACACCATATATTTT. This codes for CASSPFLSSGNTIYF.